The source of this T cell receptor beta chain is a study of response to subunit inactivated influenza vaccine. A single record per CDR3 protein comes from TCRdb applying MiXCR to the RT-PCR reads. This sample has around 650,000 distinct CDR3 sequences, with approximately 14% found just once. V gave up 7 bases and J gave up 10 bases, with 11 bases separating them. This CDR3 is built from 11 residues. This clonotype was picked up many times. The chain uses TRBV12-3 or TRBV12-4 and TRBJ2-1, with D possibly matching TRBD2 (6 bases). The sequencing here drew on PBMCs from blood, taken 12 days after vaccination. The clonotype originates from a man aged 50 to 60 who received an inactivated influenza vaccine. The CDR3 here is CASTGGVEQFF. In nucleotides, the CDR3 is TGTGCCAGCACTGGAGGGGTAGAGCAGTTCTTC.